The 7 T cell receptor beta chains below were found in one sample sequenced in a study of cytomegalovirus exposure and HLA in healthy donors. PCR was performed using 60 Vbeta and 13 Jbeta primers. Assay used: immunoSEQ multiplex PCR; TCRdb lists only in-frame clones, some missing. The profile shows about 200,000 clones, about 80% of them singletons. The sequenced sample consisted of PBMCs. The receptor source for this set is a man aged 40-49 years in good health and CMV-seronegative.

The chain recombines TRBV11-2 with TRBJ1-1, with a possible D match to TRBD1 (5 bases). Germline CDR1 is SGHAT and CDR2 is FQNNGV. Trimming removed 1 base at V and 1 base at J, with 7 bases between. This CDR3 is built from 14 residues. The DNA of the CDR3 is TGTGCCAGCAGCTTAGGAGGACAGAACACTGAAGCTTTCTTT. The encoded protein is CASSLGGQNTEAFF. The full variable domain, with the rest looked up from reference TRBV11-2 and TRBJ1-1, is EAGVAQSPRYKIIEKRQSVAFWCNPISGHATLYWYQQILGQGPKLLIQFQNNGVVDDSQLPKDRFSAERLKGVDSTLKIQPAKLEDSAVYLCASSLGGQNTEAFFGQGTRLTVV.

DNA of the CDR3: TGTGCCAGCAGAGGGGGAGGCACAGATACGCAGTATTTT. This sequence encodes CASRGGGTDTQYF. This rearrangement joins TRBV6-5 to TRBJ2-3; maybe TRBD1 (6 bases). CDR1 and CDR2 (germline): MNHEY, SVGAGI. V dropped 6 bases and J dropped 1 base, with 8 bases sitting between them. The length of the CDR3 is 13 residues.

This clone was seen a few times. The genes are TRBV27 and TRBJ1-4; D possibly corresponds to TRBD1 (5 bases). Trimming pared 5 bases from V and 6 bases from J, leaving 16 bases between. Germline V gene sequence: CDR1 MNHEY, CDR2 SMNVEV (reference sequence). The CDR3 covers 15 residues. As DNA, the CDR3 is TGTGCCAGCAGTGCCTGGGATCAGGGTTATGAAAAACTGTTTTTT. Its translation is CASSAWDQGYEKLFF.

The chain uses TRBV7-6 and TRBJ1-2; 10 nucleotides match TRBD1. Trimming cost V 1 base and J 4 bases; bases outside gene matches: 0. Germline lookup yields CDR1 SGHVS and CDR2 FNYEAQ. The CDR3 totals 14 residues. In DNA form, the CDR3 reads TGTGCCAGCAGCTTAGGGACAGGGGGCTATGGCTACACCTTC. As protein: CASSLGTGGYGYTF. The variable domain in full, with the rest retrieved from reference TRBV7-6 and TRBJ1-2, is GAGVSQSPRYKVTKRGQDVALRCDPISGHVSLYWYRQALGQGPEFLTYFNYEAQQDKSGLPNDRFSAERPEGSISTLTIQRTEQRDSAMYRCASSLGTGGYGYTFGSGTRLTVV.

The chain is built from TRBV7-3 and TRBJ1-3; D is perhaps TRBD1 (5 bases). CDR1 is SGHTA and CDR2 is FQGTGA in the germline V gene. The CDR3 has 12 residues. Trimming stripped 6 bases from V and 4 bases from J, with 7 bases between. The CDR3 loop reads CASSSGGNTIYF. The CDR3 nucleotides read TGTGCCAGCAGTTCAGGGGGAAACACCATATATTTT.

CDR3 amino acids: CAWRLAGGPETQYF. CDR3 coding DNA: TGTGCCTGGCGGCTAGCGGGAGGGCCAGAGACCCAGTACTTC. The rearrangement links TRBV30 to TRBJ2-5; 12 nucleotides agree with TRBD2. From germline, CDR1 is GTSNPN and CDR2 SVGIG (reference sequence). J lost 4 bases, V lost 5 bases, and 5 bases had no gene match. CDR3 length equals 14 residues. The variable domain in full, with the rest retrieved from reference TRBV30 and TRBJ2-5, is SQTIHQWPATLVQPVGSPLSLECTVEGTSNPNLYWYRQAAGRGLQLLFYSVGIGQISSEVPQNLSASRPQDRQFILSSKKLLLSDSGFYLCAWRLAGGPETQYFGPGTRLLVL.

DNA for the CDR3: TGTGCCAGCAGCTTAGCAGCTAGCGGGGGGTTAGATACGCAGTATTTT. Translating gives CASSLAASGGLDTQYF. The chain carries TRBV7-9 and TRBJ2-3; 11 bases fit TRBD2. This CDR3 comprises 16 residues. Trimming cost V 0 bases and J 5 bases; bases outside gene matches: 4. From germline, CDR1 is SEHNR and CDR2 FQNEAQ (reference sequence).